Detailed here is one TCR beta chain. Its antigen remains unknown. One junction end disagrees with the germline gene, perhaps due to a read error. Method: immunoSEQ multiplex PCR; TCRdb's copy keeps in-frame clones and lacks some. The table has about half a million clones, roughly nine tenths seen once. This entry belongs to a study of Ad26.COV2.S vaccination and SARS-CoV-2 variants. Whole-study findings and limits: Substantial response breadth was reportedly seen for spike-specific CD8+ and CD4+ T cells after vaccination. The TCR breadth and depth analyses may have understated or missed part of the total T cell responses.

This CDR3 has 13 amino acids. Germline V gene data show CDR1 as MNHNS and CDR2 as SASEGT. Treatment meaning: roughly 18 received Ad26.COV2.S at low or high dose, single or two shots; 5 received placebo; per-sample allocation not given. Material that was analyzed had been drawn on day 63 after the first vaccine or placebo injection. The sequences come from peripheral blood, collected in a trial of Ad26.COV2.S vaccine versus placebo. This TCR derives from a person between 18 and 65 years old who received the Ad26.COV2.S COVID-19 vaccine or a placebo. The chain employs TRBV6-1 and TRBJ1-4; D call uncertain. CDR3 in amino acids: CASGDGTNEKLFF. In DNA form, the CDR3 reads TGTGCCAGCGGTGACGGAACTAATGAAAAACTGTTTTTT.